This T cell receptor beta chain was found in a study of shared clonotypes between healthy human individuals. TCRdb's table, derived via immunoSEQ multiplex PCR, lists solely in-frame clones and lacks some. The sample lists roughly 2.6 million clones, more than 80% occurring once. With regard to this clone: Its antigen is unknown.

Study-wide results and caveats: Estimated richness was generally greater in naive than memory subsets.

This CDR3 contains 16 residues. The germline V gene encodes CDR1 KGHSH and CDR2 LQKENI. With 0 bases removed from V and 6 bases from J, the gap between germline ends came to 12 bases. The receptor was isolated from a man aged 18 to 29 in good health. The genes are TRBV18 and TRBJ1-6; D is undetermined. Sample: naive CD4+ T cells sorted from blood. Subset given: CD45RA+ positively selected. The CDR3, as DNA: TGTGCCAGCTCACCACCCATCAGTGGACGTAATTCACCCCTCCACTTT. Translating it yields CASSPPISGRNSPLHF.